This T cell receptor (beta chain) was sequenced for a study of a mutant IDH1 vaccine in newly diagnosed glioma. In the study overall: The treated group averaged approximately 42 years old and was about 60% male, around 38% female. Those enrolled had earlier been treated with radiotherapy, temozolomide, or both, mostly both.

V lost 5 bases to trimming and J lost 12 bases; unmatched junction nucleotides: 8. This CDR3 contains 13 residues. Germline-derived CDR1 and CDR2 are GTSNPN and SVGIG (reference sequence). On this clone itself: Its antigen is still unknown.

Time point noted: week 47, end of study. Doses comprised 300 ug of mutant IDH1 20-mer peptide each, plus topical imiquimod. General study points: Among top peripheral T cell clonotypes, changes seemed unrelated to pseudoprogression.

Using immunoSEQ multiplex PCR, the repertoire was profiled, and TCRdb retains in-frame clones only, with some absent. The top ten hold 15% to 20% of the sample, which has some 10,000 clones, 81% seen once. The rearrangement joins TRBV30 to TRBJ1-5; TRBD1 agrees at 12 bases. Here the sequenced sample was PBMCs, taken from a glioma patient whose treatment included an IDH1 peptide vaccine. The origin of this receptor is a man aged 25-45 years with glioma. The CDR3, as DNA: TGTGCCTGGGGGGGACAGGGGGCCTGGGACCAGCATTTT. This gives the protein CAWGGQGAWDQHF.